Presented here are 12 T cell receptor beta chains from one specimen sequenced in a study of cytomegalovirus exposure and HLA in healthy donors. With 60 Vbeta and 13 Jbeta primers, the PCR was carried out. TCRdb keeps only in-frame clones here, not all; method: immunoSEQ multiplex PCR. The sample includes under 250,000 clones, 80% to 85% of them seen just once. The sample comprised PBMCs. Receptors originate from a boy between 2 and 10 years old in good health and CMV-seronegative.

V and J are TRBV19 and TRBJ2-1, with TRBD1 matching 7 bases. CDR1 is LNHDA and CDR2 is SQIVND in the germline V gene (reference sequence). This CDR3 is built from 15 residues. Trimming cost V 2 bases and J 8 bases; bases outside gene matches: 9. The CDR3 DNA follows: TGTGCCAGTAGTATAAAGTTGAGGGGGCCCTATGAGCAGTTCTTC. This translates into CASSIKLRGPYEQFF.

This clone was observed a single time. The chain carries TRBV19 and TRBJ2-4, with 10 positions matching TRBD2. The ends lost 2 bases at V and 6 bases at J; junction bases unmatched: 1. The CDR3 loop spans 14 amino acids. The V gene's germline CDR1 is LNHDA and CDR2 SQIVND (reference sequence). The CDR3 sequence is CASSIKRGGNIQYF. The CDR3 DNA is TGTGCCAGTAGTATAAAGCGGGGGGGAAACATTCAGTACTTC.

The V and J genes are TRBV2 and TRBJ2-7; no definite D call. The CDR3 length is 14 residues. V lost 2 bases to trimming and J lost 4 bases, with 12 bases between them. Germline CDR1 is SNHLY and CDR2 is FYNNEI. The CDR3 DNA sequence: TGTGCCAGCAGTGAAACCCTTAGAGAATACGAGCAGTACTTC. It encodes CASSETLREYEQYF. The full variable domain, in which reference TRBV2 and TRBJ2-7 provide the parts outside the CDR3, is EPEVTQTPSHQVTQMGQEVILRCVPISNHLYFYWYRQILGQKVEFLVSFYNNEISEKSEIFDDQFSVERPDGSNFTLKIRSTKLEDSAMYFCASSETLREYEQYFGPGTRLTVT.

The genes are TRBV6-1 and TRBJ1-5; tentative D call: TRBD1 (5 bases). Germline CDR1 MNHNS, CDR2 SASEGT. V dropped 3 bases and J dropped 5 bases, with 5 bases sitting between them. This CDR3 comprises 12 residues. The CDR3 DNA is TGTGCCAGCAGTGACAGGGATCAGCCCCAGCATTTT. It encodes CASSDRDQPQHF.

Details on this clone: This likely comes from a read error, as the CDR3 has no conserved phenylalanine or tryptophan at its end. The chain combines TRBV27 with TRBJ1-4, with 8 bases aligning to TRBD1. The V gene's germline CDR1 is MNHEY and CDR2 SMNVEV (reference sequence). Trimming cost V 0 bases and J 3 bases; bases outside gene matches: 6. The CDR3 has 17 amino acids. In nucleotides, the CDR3 is TGTGCCAGCAGTTTATCGCCAGGGGGCTTGGCTAATGAAAAACTGTTTTGT. This gives the protein CASSLSPGGLANEKLFC.

The chain is built from TRBV5-1 and TRBJ2-3, with 9 bases identical to TRBD2. Germline V gives CDR1 SGHRS, CDR2 YFSETQ. V lost 1 base and J lost 0; bases outside the gene matches: 6. This CDR3 is built from 17 residues. The CDR3 region has the DNA TGCGCCAGCAGCTTGAGACTAGCGGTTACTAGCACAGATACGCAGTATTTT. It codes for CASSLRLAVTSTDTQYF.

The gene calls are TRBV11-2 and TRBJ2-5; TRBD2 matches 8 bases. Germline CDR1 is SGHAT and CDR2 is FQNNGV. The CDR3 has 15 amino acids. V shed 5 bases, J shed 1 base, and the junction held 6 bases outside the gene matches. CDR3 amino acids: CASSRPGGVQETQYF. CDR3 sequence (DNA): TGTGCCAGCAGCCGCCCGGGGGGGGTCCAAGAGACCCAGTACTTC.

The chain links TRBV7-8 to TRBJ2-3, with 9 bases fitting TRBD2. The germline CDR1 and CDR2 sequences are SGHVS and FQNEAQ. V lost 5 bases and J lost 3; bases outside the gene matches: 21. This CDR3 spans 20 amino acids. The CDR3 coding sequence is TGTGCCAGCAGCGCCGGCGGCCGCTGGGGGAGCGGGGGGAAAACAGATACGCAGTATTTT. It translates to CASSAGGRWGSGGKTDTQYF.

V gene TRBV18 combines with J gene TRBJ1-1; D not resolved. The ends were cut back, 3 bases at V and 4 bases at J, with 15 bases in the middle. CDR3 size: 15 residues. The germline V gene encodes CDR1 KGHSH and CDR2 LQKENI. CDR3 residues: CASSPLVGGFTEAFF. The CDR3 nucleotides are TGTGCCAGCTCACCCCTCGTAGGAGGTTTCACTGAAGCTTTCTTT. The full variable domain, its missing parts supplied by reference TRBV18 and TRBJ1-1, is NAGVMQNPRHLVRRRGQEARLRCSPMKGHSHVYWYRQLPEEGLKFMVYLQKENIIDESGMPKERFSAEFPKEGPSILRIQQVVRGDSAAYFCASSPLVGGFTEAFFGQGTRLTVV.

This chain uses TRBV6-5 with TRBJ2-3; 11 nucleotides match TRBD2. This CDR3 contains 15 residues. V gave up 4 bases and J gave up 2 bases; unmatched junction bases: 2. The germline CDR1 and CDR2 sequences are MNHEY and SVGAGI. The CDR3 DNA reads TGTGCCAGCAGTTTGGGACTAGCGGTCACAGATACGCAGTATTTT. It translates to CASSLGLAVTDTQYF.

A few counts support this clone. The V call is TRBV6-1, the J call TRBJ2-7, with D uncertain. The ends were cut back, 10 bases at V and 6 bases at J, with 13 bases in the middle. The germline CDR1 and CDR2 sequences are MNHNS and SASEGT. The CDR3 loop spans 11 amino acids. For the CDR3, the DNA is TGTGCCACCCAACTTACCTCCGAGCAGTACTTC. It translates to CATQLTSEQYF.

The V and J genes are TRBV27 and TRBJ2-3; 8 bases line up with TRBD2. V dropped 7 bases and J dropped 0; count of bases not matched to a gene: 6. CDR3 length: 15 residues. The germline gives CDR1 MNHEY, CDR2 SMNVEV (reference sequence). In nucleotides, the CDR3 is TGTGCCAGCAACGAACTAGCGGCTAGCACAGATACGCAGTATTTT. Its protein is CASNELAASTDTQYF.